The T cell receptor beta chain described here comes from a study of yellow fever vaccine responses in identical twins. Study conclusions and caveats: Reportedly, the T cell response mounted by twins to vaccine seemed partly convergent, partly personalized.

As to this clonotype: Antigen: not known.

MiXCR, run by TCRdb on the RT-PCR reads, gives a single entry per CDR3 protein. The table records roughly 1,200 distinct CDR3 sequences, about 82% of them present only once. Sequenced here: T cells from blood (PBMCs), unsorted or a sorted subset (not recorded which), sampled before or after yellow fever vaccination (not recorded which). This receptor was obtained from a woman aged 18-29 years who received the yellow fever vaccine.

The CDR3 loop reads CASSPGGLNTGELFF. Written as DNA, the CDR3 is TGTGCCAGCAGCCCAGGGGGACTAAACACCGGGGAGCTGTTTTTT. This rearrangement joins TRBV14 to TRBJ2-2; D may match TRBD1 or TRBD2 (7 bases each). V was clipped by 4 bases and J by 2 bases, with 11 bases between them. CDR1 and CDR2 from the germline V gene are SGHDN and FVKESK. This CDR3 is 15 amino acids long.